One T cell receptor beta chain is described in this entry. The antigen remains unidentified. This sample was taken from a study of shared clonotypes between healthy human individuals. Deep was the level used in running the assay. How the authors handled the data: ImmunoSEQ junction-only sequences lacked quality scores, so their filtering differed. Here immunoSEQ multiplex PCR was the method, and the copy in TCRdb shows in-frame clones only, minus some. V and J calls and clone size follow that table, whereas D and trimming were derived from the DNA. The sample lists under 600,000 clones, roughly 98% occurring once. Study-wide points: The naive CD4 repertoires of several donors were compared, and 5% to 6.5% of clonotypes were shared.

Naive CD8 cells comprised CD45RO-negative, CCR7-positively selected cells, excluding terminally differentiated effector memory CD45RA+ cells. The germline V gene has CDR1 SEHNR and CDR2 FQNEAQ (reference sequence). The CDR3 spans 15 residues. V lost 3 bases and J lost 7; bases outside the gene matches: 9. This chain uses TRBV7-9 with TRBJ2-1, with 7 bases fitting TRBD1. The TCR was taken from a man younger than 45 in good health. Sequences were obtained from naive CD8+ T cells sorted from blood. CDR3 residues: CASSFVGQTPNEQFF. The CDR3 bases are TGTGCCAGCAGCTTTGTGGGACAGACCCCTAATGAGCAGTTCTTC.